The clone carrying this T cell receptor (beta chain) came up once. Its antigen is as yet unknown. The data derive from a study of shared clonotypes between healthy human individuals. Study outcomes and limitations: Clonotypes which were not shared had lower generation probabilities than clonotypes that all four donors shared.

Under the authors' procedure: Junction-only sequences produced by ImmunoSEQ had no quality scores, so filtering differed. Assay used: immunoSEQ multiplex PCR; TCRdb lists only in-frame clones, some missing. V and J calls and clone size are as listed in that table; D and trimming were resolved from the DNA. The data hold about 1 million clones, with roughly 70% observed a single time. V was clipped by 4 bases and J by 9 bases, with 11 bases between them. Germline assignment: CDR1 SGDLS and CDR2 YYNGEE. The CDR3 is 12 amino acids. Naive CD45RA+ and memory CD45RA-negative subsets were split from CD4+ cells.

Sample: memory CD4+ T cells sorted from blood. Subset noted: CD45RA-negative fraction. The receptor comes from a man aged 18 to 29 in good health. The chain couples TRBV9 to TRBJ2-1; D is unresolved. The CDR3 sequence is CASSSRVGEQFF. The CDR3 bases are TGTGCCAGCAGCTCCCGCGTGGGTGAGCAGTTCTTC.